This T cell receptor (beta chain) was captured by sequencing in a study of blood T cell repertoires in COVID-19. Study-wide background: Sites across the United States, Italy and Spain contributed samples from acute and convalescent COVID-19.

This CDR3 spans 12 amino acids. Germline V gene data show CDR1 as SGHRS and CDR2 as YFSETQ. V gave up 4 bases and J gave up 4 bases; unmatched junction bases: 2. Original data processing: Amplification from reference gene primers served as the basis for estimated nucleated cell counts. Only in-frame clones appear in the TCRdb table, and some are missing; sequencing was by immunoSEQ multiplex PCR. That table furnishes V, J and clone size, whereas the DNA furnished D and trimming. The profile shows around 220,000 clones, around 80% of them singletons. The sample consisted of peripheral blood. V and J are TRBV5-1 and TRBJ2-7, with 7 bases aligning to TRBD1. This clonotype was obtained from a woman of 80 years or more with COVID-19, enrolled during active disease. CDR3 nucleotides: TGCGCCAGCAGCGGACAGGAATACGAGCAGTACTTC. Protein product: CASSGQEYEQYF.